Shown below are 11 T cell receptor beta chains from a single sample sequenced in a study of OX40 agonist ivuxolimab in advanced cancers. TCRdb's table, derived via immunoSEQ multiplex PCR, lists solely in-frame clones and lacks some. Among tens of thousands of clones listed, about nine tenths were seen once. The specimen was CD4+ or CD8+ T cells sorted from blood, collected in a trial of the OX40 agonist ivuxolimab. These TCRs come from an adult with an advanced solid tumor such as melanoma, head and neck, liver or kidney cancer.

V gene TRBV28 combines with J gene TRBJ1-2; 10 bases match TRBD1. The J segment lost 3 bases and the V segment lost 3 bases, leaving 7 bases of the junction unmatched. This CDR3 is 16 amino acids long. Looked up from germline, CDR1 is MDHEN and CDR2 is SYDVKM. As DNA, the CDR3 is TGTGCCAGCAGTTTGGCGACAGGGGGCGCTTACTATGGCTACACCTTC. Translating gives CASSLATGGAYYGYTF.

This rearrangement joins TRBV19 to TRBJ1-2; 7 nucleotides match TRBD1. The trim removed 6 bases at V and 0 bases at J, leaving 4 bases unmatched. Germline V gene data show CDR1 as LNHDA and CDR2 as SQIVND (reference sequence). The length of the CDR3 is 14 residues. The CDR3 here is CASRGQAPNYGYTF. CDR3 nucleotides: TGTGCCAGTAGAGGACAGGCTCCTAACTATGGCTACACCTTC.

The chain combines TRBV2 with TRBJ2-3, with D maybe TRBD2 (6 bases). The V end lost 4 bases, the J end lost 2 bases, and 13 bases lay between the germline ends. Per germline, CDR1 SNHLY and CDR2 FYNNEI. The CDR3 contains 15 residues. The CDR3 nucleotides are TGTGCCAGCAGTGTGGAGGGGCAACCCACAGATACGCAGTATTTT. As protein: CASSVEGQPTDTQYF.

V is TRBV5-5 and J is TRBJ2-1, with 8 bases identical to TRBD2. Germline loops: CDR1 SGHKS, CDR2 YYEKEE (reference sequence). CDR3 length: 14 amino acids. Germline trimming cut 4 bases from V and 7 bases from J; bases unmatched to any gene: 7. CDR3 in DNA: TGTGCCAGCAGCCTTGCGGGGGGTCGGAATGAGCAGTTCTTC. It codes for CASSLAGGRNEQFF. Combining the CDR3 with reference TRBV5-5 and TRBJ2-1 gives the whole variable domain DAGVTQSPTHLIKTRGQQVTLRCSPISGHKSVSWYQQVLGQGPQFIFQYYEKEERGRGNFPDRFSARQFPNYSSELNVNALLLGDSALYLCASSLAGGRNEQFFGPGTRLTVL.

This rearrangement joins TRBV10-3 to TRBJ2-1, with 11 nucleotides matching TRBD2. V was clipped by 4 bases and J by 6 bases; unmatched bases: 5. This CDR3 is 15 amino acids long. Germline V gene sequence: CDR1 ENHRY, CDR2 SYGVKD. CDR3 in amino acids: CAISAGTSGTNEQFF. CDR3 bases: TGTGCCATCAGTGCCGGGACTAGCGGAACCAATGAGCAGTTCTTC.

The chain uses TRBV4-1 and TRBJ2-2, with D perhaps matching TRBD1 (6 bases). The CDR3 is 17 residues long. V dropped 3 bases and J dropped 6 bases, with 20 bases sitting between them. CDR1 and CDR2 (germline): MGHRA, YSYEKL. The CDR3 region has the DNA TGCGCCAGCAGCCACCACGCCCAGGACAGCAACCCCGGGGAGCTGTTTTTT. Translated: CASSHHAQDSNPGELFF.

This clone was observed a single time. This chain connects TRBV29-1 to TRBJ1-1; 7 nucleotides line up with TRBD1. Germline trimming cut 7 bases from V and 0 bases from J; bases unmatched to any gene: 2. CDR1 and CDR2 from the germline V gene are SQVTM and ANQGSEA. The CDR3 sequence is 12 residues long. CDR3 bases: TGCAGCGCAGGGGGTTTGAACACTGAAGCTTTCTTT. It yields the protein CSAGGLNTEAFF.

The chain recombines TRBV27 with TRBJ2-1, with 11 bases aligning to TRBD2. V lost 4 bases and J lost 2; bases outside the gene matches: 4. The CDR3 runs 16 residues. Germline CDR1 reads MNHEY; CDR2 reads SMNVEV (reference sequence). The CDR3 nucleotides are TGTGCCAGCAGTTCTAGCGGGGGGTTGCCCTACAATGAGCAGTTCTTC. It is translated as CASSSSGGLPYNEQFF.

For this clone: The sample holds other DNA sequences that translate to the same CDR3. This chain links TRBV9 with TRBJ1-3, with a possible D match to TRBD1 (6 bases). The CDR3 extends over 17 amino acids. V was clipped by 0 bases and J by 0 bases, with 13 bases between them. Germline V gene data show CDR1 as SGDLS and CDR2 as YYNGEE. The DNA of the CDR3 is TGTGCCAGCAGCGTAGCCTCTGGACAGAGCTCTGGAAACACCATATATTTT. Residues: CASSVASGQSSGNTIYF.

As DNA, the CDR3 is TGTGCCAGCAGCCACCTTTCCGGTGACGGTCTTAGCAATCAGCCCCAGCATTTT. It translates to CASSHLSGDGLSNQPQHF. This chain joins TRBV7-4 and TRBJ1-5; no definite D call. Looked up from germline, CDR1 is SGHVT and CDR2 is SQSDAQ. V was clipped by 5 bases and J by 0 bases, with 20 bases between them. The CDR3 is made up of 18 amino acids.

The chain couples TRBV28 to TRBJ1-1; D not certain. V was trimmed by 8 bases and J by 8 bases, leaving 24 bases between them. Germline V gene lookup returns CDR1 MDHEN and CDR2 SYDVKM. This CDR3 region has 15 residues. CDR3 amino acids: CASRPRNPTLGEAFF. Here the CDR3 DNA reads TGTGCCAGCCGGCCACGGAATCCGACTCTAGGGGAAGCTTTCTTT. Using reference TRBV28 and TRBJ1-1 for the parts outside the CDR3, the full variable domain is DVKVTQSSRYLVKRTGEKVFLECVQDMDHENMFWYRQDPGLGLRLIYFSYDVKMKEKGDIPEGYSVSREKKERFSLILESASTNQTSMYLCASRPRNPTLGEAFFGQGTRLTVV.